This is a list of T cell receptor beta chains from one sample in a study of OX40 agonist ivuxolimab in advanced cancers. The assay was immunoSEQ multiplex PCR, and TCRdb's table has in-frame clones only and misses some. The table lists about 73,000 clones, 75% to 95% of them singletons. This specimen consisted of CD4+ or CD8+ T cells sorted from blood, obtained in a trial of the OX40 agonist ivuxolimab. All receptors come from an adult with an advanced solid tumor such as melanoma, head and neck, liver or kidney cancer. Each CDR3 is given with its conserved first and last residue. The order of the fields is CDR3 protein, CDR3 DNA, D gene, clone size, J gene, V gene, CDR3 length. The D gene is left open where the match is weak. Size values are once, few and many counts, or a class for expanded clones, and some rows have none.

CASSTQQDGTQYF | TGTGCCAGCAGCACGCAACAGGATGGCACCCAGTACTTC | - | once | TRBJ2-5 | TRBV7-3 | 13
CAWSWAVTGELFF | TGTGCCTGGAGTTGGGCAGTCACCGGGGAGCTGTTTTTT | - | - | TRBJ2-2 | TRBV30 | 13
CASSPRPGESTEAFF | TGTGCCAGCAGCCCCCGACCAGGGGAGAGCACTGAAGCTTTCTTT | - | - | TRBJ1-1 | TRBV11-2 | 15
CASSPSRSYIQYF | TGTGCCAGCAGTCCGTCTAGGTCCTACATTCAGTACTTC | - | - | TRBJ2-4 | TRBV6-5 | 13
CASSSFGGSNQPQHF | TGTGCCAGCAGCTCCTTCGGGGGGAGCAATCAGCCCCAGCATTTT | - | - | TRBJ1-5 | TRBV7-2 | 15
CASSKGLGTDTQYF | TGTGCTAGCAGCAAGGGCCTAGGGACAGATACGCAGTATTTT | - | - | TRBJ2-3 | TRBV7-7 | 14
CASSEYSGRGGNEQFF | TGTGCCAGCAGTGAATACTCAGGCAGGGGCGGGAATGAGCAGTTCTTC | - | - | TRBJ2-1 | TRBV25-1 | 16
CASSIPGATSYNEQFF | TGTGCCAGTAGTATACCCGGGGCCACCTCCTACAATGAGCAGTTCTTC | - | - | TRBJ2-1 | TRBV19 | 16
CATLVSGSGNTIYF | TGTGCCACCCTCGTATCGGGCTCTGGAAACACCATATATTTT | - | - | TRBJ1-3 | TRBV28 | 14
CASRGGLGVFTDTQYF | TGTGCCAGTAGGGGGGGACTAGGGGTTTTCACAGATACGCAGTATTTT | TRBD2 | - | TRBJ2-3 | TRBV19 | 16
CAWSGDRGSGNTIYF | TGTGCCTGGAGTGGTGACAGGGGCTCTGGAAACACCATATATTTT | TRBD1 | once | TRBJ1-3 | TRBV30 | 15
CASSQVGQETQYF | TGTGCCAGCAGCCAAGTAGGCCAAGAGACCCAGTACTTC | - | - | TRBJ2-5 | TRBV4-2 | 13
CASRGHSRHGYTF | TGTGCCAGCAGGGGACACTCTCGACATGGCTACACCTTC | - | - | TRBJ1-2 | TRBV6-5 | 13
CASSYAISGNTIYF | TGTGCCAGCAGTTACGCTATCTCTGGAAACACCATATATTTT | - | - | TRBJ1-3 | TRBV6-5 | 14
CASSFTGDTQYF | TGTGCCAGCAGTTTCACAGGGGATACGCAGTATTTT | - | - | TRBJ2-3 | TRBV6-5 | 12
CASSNEVVLDEQYF | TGTGCCAGCAGCAACGAGGTAGTTCTGGACGAGCAGTACTTC | - | once | TRBJ2-7 | TRBV5-4 | 14
CSANQETQYF | TGCAGTGCTAACCAAGAGACCCAGTACTTC | - | - | TRBJ2-5 | TRBV20-1 | 10
CASSTDGVHNEQFF | TGCGCCAGCAGCACCGACGGAGTTCACAATGAGCAGTTCTTC | - | - | TRBJ2-1 | TRBV5-1 | 14
CAWSVTDTQYF | TGTGCCTGGAGTGTAACAGATACGCAGTATTTT | - | - | TRBJ2-3 | TRBV30 | 11
CASSSQGPNEQFF | TGTGCCAGCAGCTCGCAGGGGCCTAATGAGCAGTTCTTC | - | - | TRBJ2-1 | TRBV7-9 | 13
CSVVLNPSQPQHF | TGCAGCGTTGTTCTGAATCCATCTCAGCCCCAGCATTTT | - | few | TRBJ1-5 | TRBV29-1 | 13
CASGSGETQYF | TGTGCTAGTGGTTCCGGTGAGACCCAGTACTTC | - | - | TRBJ2-5 | TRBV12-5 | 11
CASSLAGGLASSYNEQFF | TGTGCCAGCAGCTTAGCGGGGGGACTAGCGAGCTCCTACAATGAGCAGTTCTTC | TRBD2 | - | TRBJ2-1 | TRBV7-2 | 18
CASEFRGRSYNEQFF | TGTGCCAGCGAGTTTAGGGGCCGCTCCTACAATGAGCAGTTCTTC | - | - | TRBJ2-1 | TRBV28 | 15
CASRVGPAKNIQYF | TGCGCCAGCAGGGTGGGACCGGCCAAAAACATTCAGTACTTC | - | - | TRBJ2-4 | TRBV10-2 | 14
CASSLGGGLGTDTQYF | TGTGCCAGCAGCTTAGGCGGGGGATTGGGCACAGATACGCAGTATTTT | TRBD2 | once | TRBJ2-3 | TRBV7-3 | 16
CASSLELAGSYEQYF | TGCGCCAGCAGCTTGGAGCTAGCGGGATCCTACGAGCAGTACTTC | TRBD2 | - | TRBJ2-7 | TRBV5-1 | 15
CASTTGQGFRGQETQYF | TGTGCTAGCACCACGGGACAGGGGTTTCGGGGACAAGAGACCCAGTACTTC | TRBD1 | - | TRBJ2-5 | TRBV7-7 | 17
CASSVAGGPPNTEAFF | TGTGCCAGCAGCGTAGCTGGGGGGCCGCCGAACACTGAAGCTTTCTTT | - | - | TRBJ1-1 | TRBV9 | 16
CASGGSRETQYF | TGTGCCAGCGGGGGATCTAGGGAGACCCAGTACTTC | - | - | TRBJ2-5 | TRBV7-6 | 12
CASSWGRRGEETQYF | TGTGCCAGCAGTTGGGGACGCCGGGGTGAAGAGACCCAGTACTTC | - | - | TRBJ2-5 | TRBV5-8 | 15
CASSERRGGSNQPQHF | TGTGCCAGCAGTGAGAGGAGGGGGGGGTCCAATCAGCCCCAGCATTTT | - | - | TRBJ1-5 | TRBV6-1 | 16
CASSSWTSGSREQFF | TGCGCCAGCAGTTCGTGGACTAGCGGGAGTCGTGAGCAGTTCTTC | TRBD2 | - | TRBJ2-1 | TRBV5-1 | 15
CASSPARETQYF | TGTGCCAGCAGCCCTGCCCGGGAGACCCAGTACTTC | - | - | TRBJ2-5 | TRBV7-2 | 12
CATSRDGRSYEQYF | TGTGCCACCAGCAGAGATGGTCGATCCTACGAGCAGTACTTC | - | - | TRBJ2-7 | TRBV15 | 14
CASSPGDNQGDTQYF | TGTGCCAGCTCCCCGGGGGACAACCAGGGGGATACGCAGTATTTT | - | - | TRBJ2-3 | TRBV18 | 15
CASTIEHLSTDTQYF | TGCGCCAGCACTATAGAGCATCTTAGCACAGATACGCAGTATTTT | - | - | TRBJ2-3 | TRBV5-1 | 15
CASSISGRASYEQYF | TGTGCCAGTAGTATTAGCGGGAGGGCCTCCTACGAGCAGTACTTC | TRBD2 | - | TRBJ2-7 | TRBV19 | 15
CASSPVPRPGELFF | TGTGCCAGCTCACCAGTCCCGAGACCCGGGGAGCTGTTTTTT | - | - | TRBJ2-2 | TRBV18 | 14
CGGVTELADVSYNEQFF | TGTGGAGGGGTCACAGAGCTAGCGGATGTCTCCTACAATGAGCAGTTCTTC | TRBD2 | - | TRBJ2-1 | TRBV2 | 17
CASSFFGPGGTGELFF | - | - | - | TRBJ2-2 | TRBV11-3 | 16
CASSRGRNTEAFF | TGCGCCAGCAGCCGAGGCAGGAACACTGAAGCTTTCTTT | - | - | TRBJ1-1 | TRBV4-3 | 13
CASSLSPGNEQFF | TGTGCCAGCAGCTTATCACCCGGCAATGAGCAGTTCTTC | - | - | TRBJ2-1 | TRBV7-3 | 13
CASSQDSNEQFF | TGCGCCAGCAGCCAAGATAGCAATGAGCAGTTCTTC | - | once | TRBJ2-1 | TRBV4-1 | 12
CASSQEPDSQETQYF | TGTGCCAGCAGCCAAGAACCGGACAGTCAAGAGACCCAGTACTTC | - | - | TRBJ2-5 | TRBV4-2 | 15
CASTGANSQETQYF | TGTGCCAGCACGGGCGCGAATTCTCAAGAGACCCAGTACTTC | - | - | TRBJ2-5 | TRBV11-1 | 14
CATSPLGSQETQYF | TGTGCCACCAGCCCCCTCGGCAGCCAAGAGACCCAGTACTTC | - | - | TRBJ2-5 | TRBV15 | 14
CASSIGQGRYGYTF | TGTGCCAGTAGTATAGGACAAGGACGCTATGGCTACACCTTC | - | - | TRBJ1-2 | TRBV19 | 14
CASSPRDRGDTEAFF | TGTGCCAGCAGTCCCCGGGACAGGGGTGACACTGAAGCTTTCTTT | TRBD1 | - | TRBJ1-1 | TRBV6-5 | 15
CASSESRGNTEAFF | TGCGCCAGCAGTGAGTCGAGGGGGAACACTGAAGCTTTCTTT | - | - | TRBJ1-1 | TRBV10-2 | 14
CASSLDHRGGEQYF | TGTGCCAGCAGCTTAGATCACAGGGGCGGCGAGCAGTACTTC | TRBD1 | - | TRBJ2-7 | TRBV11-1 | 14
CASGFTGGQETQYF | TGTGCCAGCGGTTTCACAGGTGGGCAAGAGACCCAGTACTTC | - | - | TRBJ2-5 | TRBV6-1 | 14
CASSSPHGGGTEAFF | TGTGCCAGCAGCTCGCCCCATGGGGGGGGGACTGAAGCTTTCTTT | - | - | TRBJ1-1 | TRBV28 | 15
CASSLVGELAKNIQYF | TGTGCCAGCAGTTTAGTGGGGGAGCTAGCCAAAAACATTCAGTACTTC | - | - | TRBJ2-4 | TRBV28 | 16
CASARVEKADTQYF | TGTGCCAGTGCTCGAGTAGAGAAAGCAGATACGCAGTATTTT | - | - | TRBJ2-3 | TRBV19 | 14
CASGTGPNSPLHF | TGTGCCAGCGGGACAGGGCCCAATTCACCCCTCCACTTT | TRBD1 | - | TRBJ1-6 | TRBV7-3 | 13
CASSPRLAGTQETQYF | TGTGCCAGCAGCCCACGACTAGCGGGAACTCAAGAGACCCAGTACTTC | TRBD2 | - | TRBJ2-5 | TRBV7-9 | 16
CASSQDSQETQYF | TGCGCCAGCAGCCAAGACAGTCAAGAGACCCAGTACTTC | - | - | TRBJ2-5 | TRBV4-3 | 13
CASSLGLRAPYEQYF | TGTGCCAGCAGCTTAGGCCTCAGGGCACCTTACGAGCAGTACTTC | - | - | TRBJ2-7 | TRBV13 | 15
CASRDGFAGNQPQHF | TGTGCCAGCAGGGACGGCTTCGCGGGGAATCAGCCCCAGCATTTT | - | - | TRBJ1-5 | TRBV2 | 15